The clone carrying this T cell receptor (beta chain) was observed a few times. What it binds is not known. These data come from a study of T-cell memory formation after mild COVID-19. At the level of the study: Among the donors, TCR clusters were largely specific to each donor. General study points: There was no confirmation that second-wave clones peaking on day 37 were SARS-CoV-2 specific.

Germline CDR1 and CDR2: LGHNA and YNFKEQ. The CDR3 has 13 amino acids. V lost 4 bases and J lost 8, with 11 bases in between. One entry per CDR3 protein results from TCRdb running MiXCR on the 5' RACE reads. This table has under 400,000 distinct CDR3 sequences, about 21% appearing once. The sample comprised PBMCs or a T cell subset sorted from them (not recorded which). The TCR originated in an adult woman who had mild COVID-19 (a few samples of this study predate the infection). Cell type and time point are not known. V gene TRBV4-2 combines with J gene TRBJ1-4; possible D gene TRBD1, 6 bases. The CDR3 loop is CASSREGGEKLFF. Here the CDR3 DNA reads TGTGCCAGCAGCCGTGAGGGGGGAGAAAAACTGTTTTTT.